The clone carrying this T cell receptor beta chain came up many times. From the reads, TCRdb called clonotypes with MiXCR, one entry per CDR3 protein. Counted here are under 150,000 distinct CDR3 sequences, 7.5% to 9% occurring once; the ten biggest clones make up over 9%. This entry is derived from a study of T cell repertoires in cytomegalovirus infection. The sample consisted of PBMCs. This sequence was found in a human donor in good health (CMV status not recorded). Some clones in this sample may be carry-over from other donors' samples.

The CDR3 bases are TGCAGTGCTGTACCCCGGGACAGGGTCGGCACTGAAGCTTTCTTT. Translated: CSAVPRDRVGTEAFF. The J gene is TRBJ1-1, the V gene TRBV20-1, with 9 bases matching TRBD1. The CDR3 contains 15 residues. J was trimmed by 4 bases and V by 5 bases; bases with no gene match: 11. Germline CDR1 DFQATT, CDR2 SNEGSKA (reference sequence).